Listed below are T cell receptor beta chains from one sample, sequenced in a study of T cell responses to AZD1222 COVID-19 vaccine. TCRdb keeps only in-frame clones here, not all; method: immunoSEQ multiplex PCR. The top ten clones hold 3% to 3.5% of a sample with roughly 180,000 clones, about 89% of them seen once. Specimen: peripheral blood, collected 28 days after the second AZD1222 dose. Receptors were obtained from an adult who received the AZD1222 COVID-19 vaccine. Both conserved end residues are part of each CDR3. D genes are given only for firm matches. Clone size is shown for a subset of rows, as once, few, many or a class of expanded clone.

CASAPEGSRPYF	TGTGCCAGCGCCCCGGAGGGGTCCCGTCCGTATTTT	12	NA	TRBJ2-3	TRBV9	NA
CASSYQGSYYGYTF	TGTGCCAGCAGTTACCAGGGCTCCTACTATGGCTACACCTTC	14	NA	TRBJ1-2	TRBV6-5	NA
CASSYGSSEAETQYF	TGTGCCAGCAGTTACGGTAGTAGCGAGGCGGAGACCCAGTACTTC	15	few	TRBJ2-5	TRBV6-6	NA
CASSTRSGSPDTGELFF	TGTGCCAGCAGCACACGTAGCGGGAGTCCGGACACCGGGGAGCTGTTTTTT	17	once	TRBJ2-2	TRBV7-9	TRBD2
CASSLGTSGSTDTQYF	TGTGCCAGCAGTTTGGGGACTAGCGGAAGCACAGATACGCAGTATTTT	16	NA	TRBJ2-3	TRBV28	TRBD2
CASSVVAGTEAFF	TGTGCCAGCAGCGTAGTTGCAGGCACTGAAGCTTTCTTT	13	NA	TRBJ1-1	TRBV9	NA
CASSAGSERGYTF	TGCGCCAGCAGCGCGGGTTCGGAGCGGGGCTACACCTTC	13	NA	TRBJ1-2	TRBV5-1	NA
CASSLGTRNSPLHF	TGTGCCAGCAGTTTGGGGACGAGAAATTCACCCCTCCACTTT	14	NA	TRBJ1-6	TRBV28	NA
CASSASSASYNEQFF	TGTGCCAGCAGCGCATCTAGCGCCTCCTACAATGAGCAGTTCTTC	15	NA	TRBJ2-1	TRBV6-2/TRBV6-3	NA
CASSYKWTGGHEQYF	TGTGCCAGCAGTTACAAGTGGACAGGGGGCCACGAGCAGTACTTC	15	NA	TRBJ2-7	TRBV6-5	TRBD1
CASSTSGTGPFWAGELFF	TGCGCCAGCAGCACATCCGGGACGGGTCCCTTTTGGGCCGGGGAGCTGTTTTTT	18	once	TRBJ2-2	TRBV5-1	NA
CASSLDPGLGNYGYTF	TGTGCCAGCAGCTTAGACCCAGGGCTAGGAAACTATGGCTACACCTTC	16	few	TRBJ1-2	TRBV7-3	NA
CASSLGRNTEAFF	TGTGCCAGCAGTTTGGGGAGGAACACTGAAGCTTTCTTT	13	NA	TRBJ1-1	TRBV12-3/TRBV12-4	NA
CASSHEWGVGEKLFF	TGTGCCAGCAGCCACGAATGGGGGGTAGGAGAAAAACTGTTTTTT	15	NA	TRBJ1-4	TRBV3-1/TRBV3-2	NA
CASSDSSMGSYGYTF	TGTGCCAGCAGTGACTCGAGTATGGGAAGCTATGGCTACACCTTC	15	NA	TRBJ1-2	TRBV6-4	NA
CASSQVGTGWNTEAFF	TGCGCCAGCAGCCAAGTCGGGACAGGCTGGAACACTGAAGCTTTCTTT	16	NA	TRBJ1-1	TRBV4-1	TRBD1
CASSNREWEETQYF	TGCGCCAGCAGCAATAGGGAGTGGGAAGAGACCCAGTACTTC	14	NA	TRBJ2-5	TRBV4-1	NA
CATSRRKGGGHTDTQYF	TGTGCCACCAGTCGCAGAAAGGGAGGAGGGCACACAGATACGCAGTATTTT	17	few	TRBJ2-3	TRBV24-1	NA
CASSLGLAGTYEQYF	TGCGCCAGCAGCTTGGGCCTAGCGGGAACCTACGAGCAGTACTTC	15	NA	TRBJ2-7	TRBV5-1	TRBD2
CASSFETGPTFNYGYTF	TGTGCCAGCAGTTTCGAGACAGGGCCTACTTTTAACTATGGCTACACCTTC	17	NA	TRBJ1-2	TRBV28	TRBD1